This T cell receptor beta chain was recovered during a study of blood T cell repertoires in COVID-19. CDR3 length equals 15 residues. Trimming left V 0 bases short and J 3 bases short, with 12 bases between. Germline V CDR1 and CDR2: MNHEY, SVGAGI. The method was immunoSEQ multiplex PCR; TCRdb's version includes in-frame clones alone and lacks a portion of them. This sample has 100,000 or so clones, with roughly 87% found just once. This TCR came from a young man in a cohort sampled during active COVID-19. The V gene is TRBV6-5, the J gene TRBJ2-7; D possibly corresponds to TRBD1 (5 bases). Material: peripheral blood. CDR3 sequence reads: CASSYSGPDLYEQYF. The CDR3 nucleotides read TGTGCCAGCAGTTACTCGGGGCCGGATCTCTACGAGCAGTACTTC.